This TCR beta chain was identified in a study of blood T cells in healthy people across ages. V was trimmed by 1 base and J by 10 bases, leaving 14 bases between them. Germline V gene lookup returns CDR1 DFQATT and CDR2 SNEGSKA (reference sequence). This CDR3 has 13 residues. This clonotype was observed a handful of times. The antigen remains unidentified. The authors ran a second PCR of 7 to 11 cycles using a sample-barcoded 5' primer and a J-beta primer mix. TCRdb independently ran MiXCR on the 5' RACE reads; one entry per CDR3 protein. The sample consists of hundreds of thousands of distinct CDR3 sequences, 20% to 25% of them appearing once. Study-level points and caveats: The recorded TCR beta diversity per million T cells decreased in a roughly linear manner with age.

The source is a man aged 65 to 85 in good health. Sequencing was carried out using blood. The V and J genes are TRBV20-1 and TRBJ2-1; D remains ambiguous. CDR3 region: CSARGPMAEEQFF. CDR3 in DNA: TGCAGTGCTAGAGGCCCTATGGCGGAGGAGCAGTTCTTC.